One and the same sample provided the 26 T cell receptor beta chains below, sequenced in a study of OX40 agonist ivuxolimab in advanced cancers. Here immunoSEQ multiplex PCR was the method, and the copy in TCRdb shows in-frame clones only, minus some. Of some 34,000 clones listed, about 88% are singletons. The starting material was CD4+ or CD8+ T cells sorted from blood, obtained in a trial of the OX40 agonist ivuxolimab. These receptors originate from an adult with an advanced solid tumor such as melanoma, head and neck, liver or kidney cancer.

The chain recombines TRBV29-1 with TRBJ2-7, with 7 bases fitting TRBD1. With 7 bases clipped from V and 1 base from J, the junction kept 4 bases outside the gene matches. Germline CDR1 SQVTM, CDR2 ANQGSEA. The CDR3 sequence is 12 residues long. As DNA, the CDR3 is TGCAGCGCTTGGGACAGATCCTACGAGCAGTACTTC. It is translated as CSAWDRSYEQYF.

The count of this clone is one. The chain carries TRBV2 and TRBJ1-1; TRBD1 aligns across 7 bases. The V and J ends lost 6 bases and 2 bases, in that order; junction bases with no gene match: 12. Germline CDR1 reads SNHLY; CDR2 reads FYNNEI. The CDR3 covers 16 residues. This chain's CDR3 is CASRLRDRVQNTEAFF. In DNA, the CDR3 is TGTGCCAGCAGGCTCCGGGACAGAGTTCAAAACACTGAAGCTTTCTTT.

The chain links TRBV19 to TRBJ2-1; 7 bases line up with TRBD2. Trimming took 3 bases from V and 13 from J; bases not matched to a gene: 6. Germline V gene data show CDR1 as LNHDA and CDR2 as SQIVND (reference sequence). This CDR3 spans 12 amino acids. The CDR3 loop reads CASSIGGTPQFF. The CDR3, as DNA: TGTGCCAGTAGTATCGGGGGGACGCCCCAGTTCTTC. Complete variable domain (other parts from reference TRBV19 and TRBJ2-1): DGGITQSPKYLFRKEGQNVTLSCEQNLNHDAMYWYRQDPGQGLRLIYYSQIVNDFQKGDIAEGYSVSREKKESFPLTVTSAQKNPTAFYLCASSIGGTPQFFGPGTRLTVL.

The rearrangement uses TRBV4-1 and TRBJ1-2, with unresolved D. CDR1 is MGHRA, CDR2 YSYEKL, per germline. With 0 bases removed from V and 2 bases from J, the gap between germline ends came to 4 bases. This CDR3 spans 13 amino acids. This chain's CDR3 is CASSQENNYGYTF. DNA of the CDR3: TGCGCCAGCAGCCAAGAAAACAACTATGGCTACACCTTC.

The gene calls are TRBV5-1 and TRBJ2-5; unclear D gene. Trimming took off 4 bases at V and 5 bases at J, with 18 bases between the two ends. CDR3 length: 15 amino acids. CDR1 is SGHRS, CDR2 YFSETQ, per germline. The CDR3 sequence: CASSPGLLGGETQYF. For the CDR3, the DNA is TGCGCCAGCAGCCCGGGCCTTCTGGGCGGCGAGACCCAGTACTTC.

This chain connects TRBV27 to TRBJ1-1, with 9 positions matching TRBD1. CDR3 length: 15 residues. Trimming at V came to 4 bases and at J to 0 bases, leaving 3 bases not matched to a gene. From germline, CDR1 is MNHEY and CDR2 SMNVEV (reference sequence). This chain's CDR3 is CASSSGTGLNTEAFF. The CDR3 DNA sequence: TGTGCCAGCAGTTCCGGGACAGGGTTGAACACTGAAGCTTTCTTT.

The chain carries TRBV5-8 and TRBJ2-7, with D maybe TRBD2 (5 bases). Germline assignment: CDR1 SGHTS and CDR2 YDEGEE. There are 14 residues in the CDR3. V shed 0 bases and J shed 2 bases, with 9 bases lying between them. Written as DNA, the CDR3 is TGTGCCAGCAGCTTGGGCGGGTCTACCTACGAGCAGTACTTC. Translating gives CASSLGGSTYEQYF.

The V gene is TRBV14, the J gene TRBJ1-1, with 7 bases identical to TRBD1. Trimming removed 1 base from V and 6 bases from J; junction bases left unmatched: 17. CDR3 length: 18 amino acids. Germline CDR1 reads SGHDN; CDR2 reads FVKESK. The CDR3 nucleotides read TGTGCCAGCAGCCAAGTCGAGGGGGCGCTTTTTTGGGACGCTGAAGCTTTCTTT. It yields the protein CASSQVEGALFWDAEAFF.

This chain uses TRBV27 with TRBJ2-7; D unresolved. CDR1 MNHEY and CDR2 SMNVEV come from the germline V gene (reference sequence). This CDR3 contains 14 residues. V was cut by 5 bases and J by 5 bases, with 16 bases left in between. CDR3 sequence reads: CASSPDAVGNEQYF. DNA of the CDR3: TGTGCCAGCAGTCCGGACGCTGTTGGTAACGAGCAGTACTTC.

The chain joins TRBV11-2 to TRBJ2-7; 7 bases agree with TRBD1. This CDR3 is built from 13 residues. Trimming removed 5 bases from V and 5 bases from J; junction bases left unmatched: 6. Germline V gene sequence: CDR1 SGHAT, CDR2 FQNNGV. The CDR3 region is CASSPTGWNEQYF. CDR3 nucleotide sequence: TGTGCCAGCAGCCCGACAGGGTGGAACGAGCAGTACTTC.

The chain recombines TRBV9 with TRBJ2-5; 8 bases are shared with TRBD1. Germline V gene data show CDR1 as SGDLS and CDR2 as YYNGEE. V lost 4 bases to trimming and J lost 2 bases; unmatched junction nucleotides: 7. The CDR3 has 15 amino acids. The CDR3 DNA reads TGTGCCAGCAGCCCAGGGGGCAGGGTACAAGAGACCCAGTACTTC. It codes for CASSPGGRVQETQYF.

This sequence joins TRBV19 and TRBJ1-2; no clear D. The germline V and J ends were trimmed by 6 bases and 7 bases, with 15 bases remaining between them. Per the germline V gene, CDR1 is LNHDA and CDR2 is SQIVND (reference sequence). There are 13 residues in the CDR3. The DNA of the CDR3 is TGTGCCAGTAGCACCGGACTTGCTCGTGGCTACACCTTC. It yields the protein CASSTGLARGYTF.

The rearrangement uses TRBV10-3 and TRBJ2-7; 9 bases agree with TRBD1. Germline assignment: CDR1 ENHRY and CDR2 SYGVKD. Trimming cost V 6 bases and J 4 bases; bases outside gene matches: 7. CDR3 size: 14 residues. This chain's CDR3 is CAISEQGAIYEQYF. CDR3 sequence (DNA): TGTGCCATCAGCGAACAGGGGGCGATTTACGAGCAGTACTTC.

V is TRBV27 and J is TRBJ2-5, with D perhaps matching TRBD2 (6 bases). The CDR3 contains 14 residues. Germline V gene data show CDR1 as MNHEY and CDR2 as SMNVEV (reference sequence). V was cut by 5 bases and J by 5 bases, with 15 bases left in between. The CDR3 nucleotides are TGTGCCAGCAGTCAGCGGGCGCACCGGGAGACCCAGTACTTC. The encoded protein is CASSQRAHRETQYF.

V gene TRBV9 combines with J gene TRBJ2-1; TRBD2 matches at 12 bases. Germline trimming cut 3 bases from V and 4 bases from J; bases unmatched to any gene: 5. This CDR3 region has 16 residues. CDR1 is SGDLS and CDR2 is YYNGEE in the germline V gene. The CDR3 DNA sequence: TGTGCCAGCAGCGCTTCCGGGACTAGCGGGTACAATGAGCAGTTCTTC. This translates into CASSASGTSGYNEQFF.

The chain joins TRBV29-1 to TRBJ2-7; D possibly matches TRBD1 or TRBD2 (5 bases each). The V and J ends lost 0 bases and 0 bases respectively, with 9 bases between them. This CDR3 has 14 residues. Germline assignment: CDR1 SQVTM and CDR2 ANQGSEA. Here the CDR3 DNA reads TGCAGCGTTGAAGATCCAGGGAGCTCCTACGAGCAGTACTTC. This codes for CSVEDPGSSYEQYF.

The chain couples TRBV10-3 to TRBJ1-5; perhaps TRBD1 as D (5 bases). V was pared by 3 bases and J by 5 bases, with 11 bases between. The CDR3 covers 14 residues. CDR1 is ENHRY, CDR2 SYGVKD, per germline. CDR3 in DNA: TGTGCCATCAGTGACCAGGGTGGGGATCAGCCCCAGCATTTT. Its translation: CAISDQGGDQPQHF.

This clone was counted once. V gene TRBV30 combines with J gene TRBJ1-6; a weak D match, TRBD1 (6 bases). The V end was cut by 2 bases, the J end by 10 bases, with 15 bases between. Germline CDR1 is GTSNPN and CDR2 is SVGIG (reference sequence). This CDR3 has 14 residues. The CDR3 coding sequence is TGTGCCTGGAGTCCGGGACAATGGGGCTCACCCCTCCACTTT. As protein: CAWSPGQWGSPLHF.

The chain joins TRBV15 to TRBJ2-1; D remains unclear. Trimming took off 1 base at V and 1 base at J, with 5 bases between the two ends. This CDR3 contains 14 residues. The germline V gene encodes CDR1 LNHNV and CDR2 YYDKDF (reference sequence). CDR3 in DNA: TGTGCCACCAGCAGAGGAGAGTCCTACAATGAGCAGTTCTTC. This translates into CATSRGESYNEQFF.

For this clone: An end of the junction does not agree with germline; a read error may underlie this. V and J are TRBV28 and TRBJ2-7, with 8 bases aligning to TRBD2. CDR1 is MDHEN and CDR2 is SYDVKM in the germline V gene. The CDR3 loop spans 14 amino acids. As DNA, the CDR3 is TGTGCCGGCAGCCACGCCGGGGGGGGGAACGAGCAGTACTTC. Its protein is CAGSHAGGGNEQYF.

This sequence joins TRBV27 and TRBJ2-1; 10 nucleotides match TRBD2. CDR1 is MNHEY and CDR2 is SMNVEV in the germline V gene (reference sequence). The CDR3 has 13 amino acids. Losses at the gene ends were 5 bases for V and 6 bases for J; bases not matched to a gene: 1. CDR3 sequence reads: CASSRTSGNEQFF. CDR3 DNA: TGTGCCAGCAGTCGGACTAGCGGCAATGAGCAGTTCTTC.

CDR3 residues: CASSHRRDRFYGYTF. The CDR3 bases are TGCGCCAGCAGCCATCGCCGGGACAGATTCTATGGCTACACCTTC. The V and J genes are TRBV4-3 and TRBJ1-2; the match to TRBD1 covers 7 bases. This CDR3 spans 15 amino acids. Per the germline V gene, CDR1 is LGHNA and CDR2 is YSLEER. With 3 bases clipped from V and 4 bases from J, the junction kept 8 bases outside the gene matches.

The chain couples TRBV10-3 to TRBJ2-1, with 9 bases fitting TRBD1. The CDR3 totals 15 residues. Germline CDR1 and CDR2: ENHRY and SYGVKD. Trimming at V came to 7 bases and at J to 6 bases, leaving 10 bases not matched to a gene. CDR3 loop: CAIKRDRDSTNEQFF. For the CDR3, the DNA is TGTGCCATCAAGAGGGACAGGGATTCGACCAATGAGCAGTTCTTC.

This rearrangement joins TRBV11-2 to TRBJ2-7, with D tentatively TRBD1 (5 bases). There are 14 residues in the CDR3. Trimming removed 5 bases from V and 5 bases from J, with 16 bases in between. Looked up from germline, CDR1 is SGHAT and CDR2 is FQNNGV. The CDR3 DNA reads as TGTGCCAGCAGCCCAGCACGACAGCCCCACGAGCAGTACTTC. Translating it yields CASSPARQPHEQYF.

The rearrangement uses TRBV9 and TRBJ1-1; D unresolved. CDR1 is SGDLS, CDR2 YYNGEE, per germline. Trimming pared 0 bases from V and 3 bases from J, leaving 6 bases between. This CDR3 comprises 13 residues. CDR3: CASSVARHTEAFF. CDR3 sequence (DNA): TGTGCCAGCAGCGTAGCCCGGCACACTGAAGCTTTCTTT.

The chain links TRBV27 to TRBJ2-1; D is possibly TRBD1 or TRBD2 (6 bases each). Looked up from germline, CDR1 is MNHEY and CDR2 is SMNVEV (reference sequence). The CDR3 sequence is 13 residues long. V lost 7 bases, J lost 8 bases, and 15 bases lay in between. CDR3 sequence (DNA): TGTGCCAGCACCCAGCCGGGGGCCTATGAGCAGTTCTTC. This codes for CASTQPGAYEQFF.